This TCR beta chain emerged from a study of human T cells and chemical hapten exposure. Germline V lookup: CDR1 SQVTM, CDR2 ANQGSEA. V gave up 4 bases and J gave up 4 bases, with 10 bases separating them. The CDR3 contains 13 residues. TCRdb ran MiXCR on the RACE reads and lists one entry per CDR3 protein. In the table there are about 340,000 distinct CDR3 sequences, around 7% of which are singletons. Time point specified: patch test 1, 2 weeks after DPC sensitization. Treatment given: therapeutic diphenylcyclopropenone sensitization with weekly scalp DPC. This clonotype has a handful of counts. The chain is built from TRBV29-1 and TRBJ2-2; D not resolved. The clonotype was recovered from a woman aged 18-35 years with alopecia areata. Some clones in this sample may be carry-over from other donors' samples. Specimen: whole blood, collected in connection with sensitization to the hapten diphenylcyclopropenone (DPC). Written as DNA, the CDR3 is TGCAGCGTTGCGAAGGCAGCCACCGGGGAGCTGTTTTTT. It is translated as CSVAKAATGELFF.